Listed here are 5 T cell receptor beta chains from one sample, sequenced in a study of metastatic and nonmetastatic thyroid tumors. TCRdb ran MiXCR on the PCR reads. This sample has about 69,000 clones, with approximately 14% found just once. Every patient underwent thyroid surgery untreated. Sequencing was performed on blood. The receptors originated from a male donor with papillary thyroid cancer or a benign thyroid nodule (not recorded which). Some clones in this sample may be carry-over from other donors' samples.

This clone was found a few times. V and J are TRBV6-1 and TRBJ2-2; 8 bases are a match to TRBD1. The length of the CDR3 is 15 residues. With V trimmed by 6 bases and J by 6 bases, 9 bases remained unmatched. Germline CDR1 is MNHNS and CDR2 is SASEGT. For the CDR3, the DNA is TGTGCCAGCAGGAACAGGGGGTTACCCGCCGGGGAGCTGTTTTTT. This translates into CASRNRGLPAGELFF.

This clone has at least ten counts. The rearrangement links TRBV14 to TRBJ2-3; no firm D call. This CDR3 comprises 14 residues. Trimming took 0 bases from V and 2 from J, leaving 6 bases between them. Germline V gene lookup returns CDR1 SGHDN and CDR2 FVKESK. The chain's CDR3 is CASSQEQATDTQYF. The DNA of the CDR3 is TGTGCCAGCAGCCAAGAGCAGGCCACAGATACGCAGTATTTT.

This clone was counted at least ten times. This CDR3 reads CASSRLQGFGETQYF. The CDR3 DNA is TGTGCCAGCAGCCGTTTACAGGGGTTTGGGGAGACCCAGTACTTC. J is TRBJ2-5 and V is TRBV14; 7 bases agree with TRBD1. In germline, CDR1 is SGHDN, CDR2 FVKESK. The ends lost 4 bases at V and 5 bases at J; junction bases unmatched: 10. This CDR3 is 15 amino acids long.

In this sample, this clone turned up many times. The gene calls are TRBV18 and TRBJ2-1, with TRBD2 matching 9 bases. V gave up 5 bases and J gave up 5 bases; unmatched junction bases: 13. The CDR3 loop spans 17 amino acids. Looked up from germline, CDR1 is KGHSH and CDR2 is LQKENI. The CDR3 reads CASSSSIGGGRDNEQFF. CDR3 sequence (DNA): TGTGCCAGCTCATCGTCCATAGGGGGCGGGAGGGACAATGAGCAGTTCTTC.

This clone was counted ten times or more. This chain connects TRBV6-4 to TRBJ1-5; 7 positions match TRBD1. Germline assignment: CDR1 MRHNA and CDR2 SNTAGT. Trimming cost V 2 bases and J 3 bases; bases outside gene matches: 13. There are 18 residues in the CDR3. The CDR3 region is CASSDAGTVTPLNQPQHF. The CDR3 region has the DNA TGTGCCAGCAGTGACGCCGGGACAGTCACACCGCTCAATCAGCCCCAGCATTTT.